The 17 T cell receptor beta chains listed next were all sequenced from one sample in a study of blood T cell repertoires in COVID-19. Sequencing used immunoSEQ multiplex PCR; TCRdb keeps in-frame clones, though not all of them. The table shows about 69,000 clones, with approximately 82% occurring only once. The sample taken for sequencing was peripheral blood. The receptor source for this set is a woman of 80 years or more with acute or convalescent COVID-19.

The chain combines TRBV20-1 with TRBJ1-5, with 7 positions matching TRBD1. CDR3 length: 15 residues. J was trimmed by 4 bases and V by 3 bases; bases with no gene match: 9. CDR1 is DFQATT and CDR2 is SNEGSKA in the germline V gene (reference sequence). The CDR3 loop reads CSASKPGQSNQPQHF. In DNA, the CDR3 is TGCAGTGCTAGTAAACCGGGACAGTCTAATCAGCCCCAGCATTTT.

This clone was observed a few times. The V call is TRBV7-8, the J call TRBJ2-3; D is unclear. Per the germline V gene, CDR1 is SGHVS and CDR2 is FQNEAQ. This CDR3 is built from 15 residues. With 3 bases removed from V and 0 bases from J, the gap between germline ends came to 10 bases. The CDR3 sequence is CASSFAAGSTDTQYF. The CDR3 DNA reads TGTGCCAGCAGCTTCGCGGCCGGTAGCACAGATACGCAGTATTTT.

This clone was found a few times. The chain has TRBV2 and TRBJ1-2; TRBD1 matches at 7 bases. The V segment lost 6 bases and the J segment 3 bases; nucleotides outside the gene matches: 10. Germline loops: CDR1 SNHLY, CDR2 FYNNEI. There are 15 residues in the CDR3. Here the CDR3 DNA reads TGTGCCAGCAGGTCGGGACAGTCTACGTACTATGGCTACACCTTC. It translates to CASRSGQSTYYGYTF.

The V gene is TRBV5-1, the J gene TRBJ2-5; 9 positions agree with TRBD2. The CDR3 sequence is 15 residues long. CDR1 and CDR2 (germline): SGHRS, YFSETQ. J gave up 5 bases and V 0 bases, and 5 bases lay outside the gene matches. CDR3 region: CASSLAAGGTETQYF. DNA for the CDR3: TGCGCCAGCAGCTTGGCCGCGGGAGGGACGGAGACCCAGTACTTC. Together with reference TRBV5-1 and TRBJ2-5, the CDR3 gives the full variable domain: KAGVTQTPRYLIKTRGQQVTLSCSPISGHRSVSWYQQTPGQGLQFLFEYFSETQRNKGNFPGRFSGRQFSNSRSEMNVSTLELGDSALYLCASSLAAGGTETQYFGPGTRLLVL.

The V gene is TRBV19, the J gene TRBJ2-7; a possible D gene is TRBD1 (6 bases). The germline V gene has CDR1 LNHDA and CDR2 SQIVND (reference sequence). This CDR3 is 11 amino acids long. V was clipped by 4 bases and J by 7 bases, with 8 bases between them. CDR3: CASSNDREQYF. The CDR3 DNA reads TGTGCCAGTAGTAACGACAGGGAGCAGTACTTC.

The chain employs TRBV19 and TRBJ1-5, with 7 bases lining up with TRBD1. This CDR3 is built from 15 residues. Germline loops: CDR1 LNHDA, CDR2 SQIVND (reference sequence). The junction had 11 bases not matched to a gene; V was cut back by 3 bases and J by 9 bases. This CDR3 reads CASSMRGGVDRPQHF. CDR3 nucleotides: TGTGCCAGTAGTATGCGAGGGGGCGTGGACCGGCCCCAGCATTTT.

This chain joins TRBV14 and TRBJ1-4; possible D gene TRBD1, 5 bases. CDR1 and CDR2 from the germline V gene are SGHDN and FVKESK. Between the trimmed V and J ends, which lost 4 bases and 8 bases, there was a span of 14 bases. This CDR3 region has 14 residues. Here the CDR3 reads CASSRAGLREKLFF. Written as DNA, the CDR3 is TGTGCCAGCAGCCGGGCAGGGCTTCGCGAAAAACTGTTTTTT.

This rearrangement joins TRBV5-4 to TRBJ1-2, with 10 bases lining up with TRBD1. The germline CDR1 and CDR2 sequences are SGHNT and YYREEE (reference sequence). The CDR3 loop spans 13 amino acids. V gave up 3 bases and J gave up 4 bases; unmatched junction bases: 0. CDR3 sequence: CASSWDRGYGYTF. The CDR3 DNA reads as TGTGCCAGCAGCTGGGACAGGGGCTATGGCTACACCTTC.

This clone was counted between two and nine times. This sequence joins TRBV7-2 and TRBJ2-1; 8 bases agree with TRBD1. Germline V CDR1 and CDR2: SGHTA, FQGNSA. Trimming cost V 5 bases and J 7 bases; bases outside gene matches: 16. There are 17 residues in the CDR3. CDR3 sequence: CASSPRSAGGASNEQFF. The CDR3 coding sequence is TGTGCCAGCAGCCCAAGATCGGCAGGGGGCGCGTCTAATGAGCAGTTCTTC.

This clone was seen a handful of times. This chain connects TRBV29-1 to TRBJ1-1, with D perhaps TRBD1 (6 bases). The CDR3 contains 12 residues. V shed 7 bases and J shed 5 bases, with 14 bases lying between them. The germline V gene has CDR1 SQVTM and CDR2 ANQGSEA. As DNA, the CDR3 is TGCAGCGCCGAGGGGGGGGCGACTGAAGCTTTCTTT. Amino acid sequence: CSAEGGATEAFF. Drawing the rest from reference TRBV29-1 and TRBJ1-1, the complete variable domain is SAVISQKPSRDICQRGTSLTIQCQVDSQVTMMFWYRQQPGQSLTLIATANQGSEATYESGFVIDKFPISRPNLTFSTLTVSNMSPEDSSIYLCSAEGGATEAFFGQGTRLTVV.

V gene TRBV29-1 combines with J gene TRBJ1-1; D is uncertain. CDR3 length: 11 residues. Germline V gene lookup returns CDR1 SQVTM and CDR2 ANQGSEA. V was trimmed by 7 bases and J by 7 bases, leaving 13 bases between them. CDR3 DNA sequence: TGCAGCGCACCGCGAGGCGGTGAAGCTTTCTTT. Encoded protein: CSAPRGGEAFF.

This clone was seen once. The V call is TRBV5-1, the J call TRBJ1-5; 8 bases are a match to TRBD1. The V segment lost 1 base and the J segment 6 bases; nucleotides outside the gene matches: 0. Germline CDR1 and CDR2: SGHRS and YFSETQ. The CDR3 sequence is 13 residues long. CDR3 sequence reads: CASSLTGGQPQHF. CDR3 DNA: TGCGCCAGCAGCTTGACAGGGGGTCAGCCCCAGCATTTT. The variable domain in full, with the rest retrieved from reference TRBV5-1 and TRBJ1-5, is KAGVTQTPRYLIKTRGQQVTLSCSPISGHRSVSWYQQTPGQGLQFLFEYFSETQRNKGNFPGRFSGRQFSNSRSEMNVSTLELGDSALYLCASSLTGGQPQHFGDGTRLSIL.

The rearrangement joins TRBV9 to TRBJ2-3; D may be TRBD1 (7 bases). The germline V gene has CDR1 SGDLS and CDR2 YYNGEE. This CDR3 has 16 amino acids. V was clipped by 4 bases and J by 4 bases, with 19 bases between them. CDR3: CASSPRGGGPADTQYF. CDR3 sequence (DNA): TGTGCCAGCAGCCCTCGTGGAGGGGGCCCGGCAGATACGCAGTATTTT. Drawing the rest from reference TRBV9 and TRBJ2-3, the complete variable domain is DSGVTQTPKHLITATGQRVTLRCSPRSGDLSVYWYQQSLDQGLQFLIQYYNGEERAKGNILERFSAQQFPDLHSELNLSSLELGDSALYFCASSPRGGGPADTQYFGPGTRLTVL.

This chain joins TRBV4-1 and TRBJ2-3; possible D gene TRBD1, 5 bases. The CDR3 totals 16 residues. Trimming pared 2 bases from V and 2 bases from J, leaving 14 bases between. Germline V lookup: CDR1 MGHRA, CDR2 YSYEKL. The CDR3 bases are TGCGCCAGCAGCCAACCCTATCAGGGTATCACAGATACGCAGTATTTT. This encodes CASSQPYQGITDTQYF.

The V and J genes are TRBV30 and TRBJ2-5; D is possibly TRBD2 (5 bases). Trimming took off 0 bases at V and 7 bases at J, with 12 bases between the two ends. This CDR3 region has 13 residues. Looked up from germline, CDR1 is GTSNPN and CDR2 is SVGIG (reference sequence). The CDR3 sequence: CAWSVRGERTQYF. The DNA for the CDR3 is TGTGCCTGGAGTGTACGGGGTGAAAGGACCCAGTACTTC. The variable domain in full, with the rest retrieved from reference TRBV30 and TRBJ2-5, is SQTIHQWPATLVQPVGSPLSLECTVEGTSNPNLYWYRQAAGRGLQLLFYSVGIGQISSEVPQNLSASRPQDRQFILSSKKLLLSDSGFYLCAWSVRGERTQYFGPGTRLLVL.

The CDR3 nucleotides are TGTGCCAGCAGCCAAGACCCTGGGGGGACTAGCGGGGTGTGGGACGAGCAGTACTTC. Translated, it gives CASSQDPGGTSGVWDEQYF. The genes are TRBV4-2 and TRBJ2-7, with TRBD2 matching 13 bases. Trimming removed 0 bases from V and 5 bases from J; junction bases left unmatched: 13. The CDR3 is 19 amino acids. CDR1 is LGHNA and CDR2 is YNFKEQ in the germline V gene.

The chain couples TRBV6-5 to TRBJ1-1; D is undetermined. The germline CDR1 and CDR2 sequences are MNHEY and SVGAGI. V lost 7 bases to trimming and J lost 5 bases, with 11 bases between them. The CDR3 covers 12 residues. CDR3: CASKFQATEAFF. Written as DNA, the CDR3 is TGTGCCAGCAAGTTTCAGGCAACTGAAGCTTTCTTT.